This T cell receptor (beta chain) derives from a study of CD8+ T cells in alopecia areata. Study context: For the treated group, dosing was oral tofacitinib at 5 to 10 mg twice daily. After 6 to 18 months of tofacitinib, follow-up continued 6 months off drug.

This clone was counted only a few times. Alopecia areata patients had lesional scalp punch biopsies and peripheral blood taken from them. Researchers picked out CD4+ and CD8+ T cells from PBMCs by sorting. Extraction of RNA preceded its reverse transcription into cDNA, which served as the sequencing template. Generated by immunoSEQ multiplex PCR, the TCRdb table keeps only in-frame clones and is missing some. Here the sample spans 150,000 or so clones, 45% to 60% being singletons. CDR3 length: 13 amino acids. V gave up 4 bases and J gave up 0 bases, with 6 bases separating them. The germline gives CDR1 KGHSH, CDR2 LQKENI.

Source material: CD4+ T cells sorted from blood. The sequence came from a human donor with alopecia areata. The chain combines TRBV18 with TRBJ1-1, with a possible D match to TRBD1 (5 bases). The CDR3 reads CASSRDLNTEAFF. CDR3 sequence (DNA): TGTGCCAGCTCACGGGACTTGAACACTGAAGCTTTCTTT.